This T cell receptor (beta chain) is drawn from a study of cytomegalovirus exposure and HLA in healthy donors. Primers included in the PCR were 60 Vbeta and 13 Jbeta primers. Measured with immunoSEQ multiplex PCR; TCRdb has only the in-frame clones, and not every one. The sample comprises approximately 160,000 clones, roughly 82% of which are singletons, and approximately 1.6% rests with the top ten. The sample consisted of PBMCs. This TCR was recovered from a woman in her twenties or thirties in good health and CMV-seronegative.

CDR3 DNA sequence: TGTGCCAGCAGCACCCCGGGGGGCGCAGATACGCAGTATTTT. Its protein product is CASSTPGGADTQYF. The chain carries TRBV7-6 and TRBJ2-3; perhaps TRBD2 as D (7 bases). V was clipped by 5 bases and J by 4 bases, with 13 bases between them. Germline V gene sequence: CDR1 SGHVS, CDR2 FNYEAQ. There are 14 residues in the CDR3.